This entry concerns a single T cell receptor beta chain. This CDR3 is built from 15 residues. Germline CDR1 is SEHNR and CDR2 is FQNEAQ (reference sequence). Germline trimming cut 1 base from V and 5 bases from J; bases unmatched to any gene: 5. The sample originates from a study of blood T cell repertoires in COVID-19. The wider study: In each case, the material was cDNA or gDNA derived from T cells, B-cell-depleted T cells, or PBMCs.

Original handling: Reference gene primer amplification yielded estimated nucleated cell counts. Data came from immunoSEQ multiplex PCR; TCRdb stores just in-frame clones and leaves some out. V and J calls and clone size follow that table, whereas D and trimming were derived from the DNA. This sample has 130,000 to 150,000 clones; under 85% occur once, and the top ten carry 8% to 10%. This chain links TRBV7-9 with TRBJ2-7, with 10 bases fitting TRBD1. The clonotype comes from a woman of 80 years or more in a cohort sampled during active or convalescent COVID-19. Sequencing was carried out using peripheral blood. The CDR3 protein is CASSLVGQGSDEQYF. Here the CDR3 DNA reads TGTGCCAGCAGCTTAGTGGGACAGGGGTCCGACGAGCAGTACTTC.